This passage covers 29 T cell receptor beta chains from one sample sequenced in a study of vaccination effects on CD4 cells after COVID-19 (dated by TCRdb to 2022 to 2024). Library preparation employed the immunoSEQ multiplex PCR assay. This immuneACCESS table, as held by TCRdb, lists in-frame sequences with V and J called but not all clones. Of the missing ones, under half trace to an unresolved V gene in checked studies; the others have no known cause. The sample table holds 45,000 to 60,000 clones, of which 60% to 85% were seen once. The ten largest clones capture approximately 3% of the sample. After less than 13 days of culture, CD4+ T cells were isolated with the EasySep CD4+ T cell isolation kit. These receptors' antigens are unknown. The specimen comprised CD4+ T cells from PBMCs cultured without peptide, sampled before COVID-19 vaccination. The receptors stem from a human donor who received a COVID-19 vaccine.

This rearrangement joins TRBV30 to TRBJ2-5; D is uncertain. The CDR3 has 12 residues. Deletions cut 6 bases from V and 2 bases from J, with 10 bases between. The germline CDR1 and CDR2 sequences are GTSNPN and SVGIG (reference sequence). The CDR3 spells CACFNGQETQYF. The CDR3 DNA sequence: TGTGCCTGTTTTAATGGTCAAGAGACCCAGTACTTC.

DNA of the CDR3: TGTGCCAGCAGTGATCCCGTCGGGGCAGGGGGTTACGAGCAGTACGTC. It is translated as CASSDPVGAGGYEQYV. The rearrangement joins TRBV2 to TRBJ2-7; 7 nucleotides line up with TRBD1. CDR1 SNHLY and CDR2 FYNNEI come from the germline V gene. The CDR3 spans 16 residues. The V and J ends lost 3 bases and 4 bases, in that order; junction bases with no gene match: 12.

The CDR3 spells CASSERGGSSYEQYV. Here the CDR3 DNA reads TGTGCCAGCAGTGAAAGGGGGGGCAGCTCCTACGAGCAGTACGTC. This chain joins TRBV6-1 and TRBJ2-7, with D tentatively TRBD2 (7 bases). Germline V gene lookup returns CDR1 MNHNS and CDR2 SASEGT. The CDR3 covers 15 residues. V was shortened by 2 bases and J by 0 bases, with 11 bases between the two germline ends.

The chain joins TRBV27 to TRBJ2-3; 9 nucleotides agree with TRBD1. This CDR3 spans 17 amino acids. Trimming removed 2 bases from V and 1 base from J; junction bases left unmatched: 7. The germline V gene has CDR1 MNHEY and CDR2 SMNVEV (reference sequence). The CDR3 protein is CASSLGSQGAGTDTQYF. For the CDR3, the DNA is TGTGCCAGCAGTTTAGGATCACAGGGGGCGGGCACAGATACGCAGTATTTT.

This rearrangement joins TRBV10-3 to TRBJ2-6, with 7 positions matching TRBD1. Germline CDR1 is ENHRY and CDR2 is SYGVKD. This CDR3 region has 16 residues. J lost 2 bases, V lost 7 bases, and 8 bases had no gene match. CDR3 DNA sequence: TGTGCCATCACTGACAGGGCAGGGACTGGGGCCAACGTCCTGACTTTC. Translated, it gives CAITDRAGTGANVLTF.

V and J are TRBV7-2 and TRBJ1-5, with D possibly being TRBD1 (5 bases). The CDR3 runs to 15 residues. The germline V and J ends were trimmed by 7 bases and 2 bases, with 15 bases remaining between them. Germline V gene lookup returns CDR1 SGHTA and CDR2 FQGNSA. The CDR3 DNA reads TGTGCCAGCACCCGTGAGGGGCTCGGCAATCAGCCCCAGCATTTT. Translating gives CASTREGLGNQPQHF.

This rearrangement joins TRBV27 to TRBJ2-3; D ambiguous. Germline-derived CDR1 and CDR2 are MNHEY and SMNVEV (reference sequence). Trimming cost V 5 bases and J 3 bases, with 18 bases left between them. This CDR3 region has 16 residues. In DNA form, the CDR3 reads TGTGCCAGCAGTCCTATCGTGGGCCCGAAAACAGATACGCAGTATTTT. Translating it yields CASSPIVGPKTDTQYF.

The chain has TRBV5-1 and TRBJ2-2, with TRBD2 matching 8 bases. The germline V gene encodes CDR1 SGHRS and CDR2 YFSETQ. This CDR3 comprises 15 residues. The V and J ends lost 5 bases and 4 bases, in that order; junction bases with no gene match: 7. In nucleotides, the CDR3 is TGCGCCAGCAGGACGGTTGCGGGGGGCACCGGGGAGCTGTTTTTT. It is translated as CASRTVAGGTGELFF. Supplemented by reference TRBV5-1 and TRBJ2-2, the full variable domain reads KAGVTQTPRYLIKTRGQQVTLSCSPISGHRSVSWYQQTPGQGLQFLFEYFSETQRNKGNFPGRFSGRQFSNSRSEMNVSTLELGDSALYLCASRTVAGGTGELFFGEGSRLTVL.

J is TRBJ2-5 and V is TRBV29-1, with a possible D match to TRBD2 (6 bases). The CDR3 totals 12 residues. Trimming removed 7 bases at V and 3 bases at J, with 12 bases between. CDR1 is SQVTM, CDR2 ANQGSEA, per germline. The CDR3, as DNA: TGCAGCGCTGTGGAGGGTGAAGAGACCCAGTACTTC. Its translation is CSAVEGEETQYF.

The V call is TRBV7-2, the J call TRBJ1-1; D uncertain. The germline gives CDR1 SGHTA, CDR2 FQGNSA. The V gene lost 2 bases and the J gene lost 1 base, with 5 bases spanning the gap. This CDR3 has 13 residues. The CDR3 sequence is CASSLRRNTEAFF. Written as DNA, the CDR3 is TGTGCCAGCAGCTTAAGGCGGAACACTGAAGCTTTCTTT. The entire variable domain, with the rest obtained from reference TRBV7-2 and TRBJ1-1, is as follows: GAGVSQSPSNKVTEKGKDVELRCDPISGHTALYWYRQSLGQGLEFLIYFQGNSAPDKSGLPSDRFSAERTGGSVSTLTIQRTQQEDSAVYLCASSLRRNTEAFFGQGTRLTVV.

CDR3 residues: CASSLMDLRTEAFF. The CDR3 region has the DNA TGCGCCAGCAGCTTAATGGACCTGAGGACTGAAGCTTTCTTT. The chain couples TRBV5-1 to TRBJ1-1; the D is unclear. Per germline, CDR1 SGHRS and CDR2 YFSETQ. This CDR3 region has 14 residues. V was clipped by 2 bases and J by 5 bases, with 13 bases between them.

This chain connects TRBV11-3 to TRBJ2-2, with D uncertain. CDR1 is SGHNT and CDR2 is YENEEA in the germline V gene. Trimming removed 0 bases at V and 3 bases at J, with 5 bases between. The CDR3 has 14 residues. The DNA for the CDR3 is TGTGCCAGCAGCTTAGAGCTGGACACCGGGGAGCTGTTTTTT. It translates to CASSLELDTGELFF. Full variable domain (missing parts from reference TRBV11-3 and TRBJ2-2): EAGVVQSPRYKIIEKKQPVAFWCNPISGHNTLYWYLQNLGQGPELLIRYENEEAVDDSQLPKDRFSAERLKGVDSTLKIQPAELGDSAVYLCASSLELDTGELFFGEGSRLTVL.

The V gene is TRBV6-5, the J gene TRBJ2-1; 8 bases align to TRBD2. Trimming removed 0 bases from V and 4 bases from J; junction bases left unmatched: 5. Germline CDR1 reads MNHEY; CDR2 reads SVGAGI. CDR3 length equals 16 residues. The CDR3 reads CASSYSRGGLYNEQFF. The DNA of the CDR3 is TGTGCCAGCAGTTACTCTCGCGGGGGGCTATACAATGAGCAGTTCTTC.

This clone has only a few counts. The chain joins TRBV3-1 (or the pseudogene TRBV3-2) to TRBJ1-1, with D possibly TRBD1 on 5 matching bases. Germline V gene lookup returns CDR1 LGHDT and CDR2 YNNKEL (reference sequence). CDR3 length: 12 residues. Trimming cost V 4 bases and J 5 bases, with 8 bases left between them. CDR3 sequence reads: CASSRGVTEAFF. Written as DNA, the CDR3 is TGTGCCAGCAGCCGAGGGGTAACTGAAGCTTTCTTT.

The V call is TRBV6-1, the J call TRBJ2-1; 7 bases fit TRBD2. V lost 2 bases and J lost 3; bases outside the gene matches: 7. There are 16 residues in the CDR3. The germline V gene encodes CDR1 MNHNS and CDR2 SASEGT. This chain's CDR3 is CASSERFAGDYNEQFF. CDR3 DNA sequence: TGTGCCAGCAGTGAACGCTTTGCGGGGGACTACAATGAGCAGTTCTTC.

The V and J genes are TRBV11-2 and TRBJ2-2; D possibly corresponds to TRBD2 (6 bases). The V and J ends lost 3 bases and 1 base respectively, with 6 bases between them. In germline, CDR1 is SGHAT, CDR2 FQNNGV. The CDR3 covers 14 residues. CDR3 sequence (DNA): TGTGCCAGCAGCTTCGGGGGGAACACCGGGGAGCTGTTTTTT. This gives the protein CASSFGGNTGELFF.

V usage is TRBV21-1 and J usage is TRBJ2-1; the D segment call TRBD1 is taken from the table without a DNA check. TRBV21-1 is a pseudogene locus. The CDR3 runs to 13 residues. CDR3 sequence: CASSATGIDEQFF. The CDR3 nucleotides are TGTGCCAGCAGCGCGACAGGGATCGATGAGCAGTTCTTC.

This clone has only a few counts. The chain uses TRBV28 and TRBJ1-2, with D possibly being TRBD1 (5 bases). The CDR3 sequence is 17 residues long. Germline V gives CDR1 MDHEN, CDR2 SYDVKM. V lost 2 bases and J 3 bases, leaving 19 bases between the germline ends. The DNA of the CDR3 is TGTGCCAGCAGTTTAGCAGGGATCGAATTTGGGGACTATGGCTACACCTTC. It translates to CASSLAGIEFGDYGYTF.

The chain is built from TRBV27 and TRBJ2-7; a weak D match, TRBD1 (5 bases). The germline CDR1 and CDR2 sequences are MNHEY and SMNVEV (reference sequence). The CDR3 is made up of 12 amino acids. V lost 6 bases to trimming and J lost 3 bases, with 9 bases between them. In nucleotides, the CDR3 is TGTGCCAGCAGGGCCAGGGACTACGAGCAGTACGTC. As protein: CASRARDYEQYV.

This clone was picked up one time. The chain couples TRBV6-6 to TRBJ1-1, with D possibly matching TRBD1 (6 bases). In germline, CDR1 is MNHNY, CDR2 SVGAGI (reference sequence). V lost 6 bases and J lost 4, with 18 bases in between. This CDR3 region has 15 residues. Written as DNA, the CDR3 is TGTGCCAGCAGCCTCCTCTCAGGGGCGAGCACTGAAGCTTTCTTT. Its translation is CASSLLSGASTEAFF.

The J gene is TRBJ2-7, the V gene TRBV6-5; TRBD1 is a possible D gene (6 bases). V was shortened by 5 bases and J by 3 bases, with 11 bases between the two germline ends. The germline gives CDR1 MNHEY, CDR2 SVGAGI. The CDR3 has 13 amino acids. CDR3 in amino acids: CASSPGDLYEQYV. In nucleotides, the CDR3 is TGTGCCAGCAGTCCAGGGGACCTCTACGAGCAGTACGTC.

This sequence joins TRBV7-2 and TRBJ1-3; a weak D match, TRBD1 (5 bases). CDR1 and CDR2 (germline): SGHTA, FQGNSA. V was trimmed by 3 bases and J by 0 bases, leaving 12 bases between them. This CDR3 has 16 amino acids. The CDR3: CASSLGGLLSGNTIYF. The CDR3, as DNA: TGTGCCAGCAGCTTGGGGGGACTCCTCTCTGGAAACACCATATATTTT.

The V call is TRBV7-9, the J call TRBJ2-5; D not certain. In germline, CDR1 is SEHNR, CDR2 FQNEAQ (reference sequence). CDR3 length: 14 amino acids. Trimming cost V 1 base and J 4 bases, with 10 bases left between them. CDR3 amino acids: CASSLGGLGETQYF. In nucleotides, the CDR3 is TGTGCCAGCAGCTTAGGGGGATTGGGAGAGACCCAGTACTTC.

The V and J genes are TRBV5-5 and TRBJ1-2; D call uncertain. The V gene's germline CDR1 is SGHKS and CDR2 YYEKEE (reference sequence). This CDR3 comprises 13 residues. The ends were cut back, 2 bases at V and 2 bases at J, with 7 bases in the middle. The DNA for the CDR3 is TGTGCCAGCAGCTTTCGGCTGAACTATGGCTACACCTTC. Its protein product is CASSFRLNYGYTF.

CDR3 DNA: TGTGCCAGTAGTACCGGGACAAGTAATGAAAAACTGTTTTTT. It specifies CASSTGTSNEKLFF. This chain connects TRBV19 to TRBJ1-4, with D possibly being TRBD1 (6 bases). Trimming removed 4 bases at V and 4 bases at J, with 10 bases between. The germline V gene has CDR1 LNHDA and CDR2 SQIVND (reference sequence). The CDR3 contains 14 residues.

This clone was picked up a small number of times. This chain joins TRBV5-5 and TRBJ1-5; TRBD1 matches 7 bases. Trimming took 4 bases from V and 4 from J; bases not matched to a gene: 5. The CDR3 is made up of 14 amino acids. Germline CDR1 and CDR2: SGHKS and YYEKEE (reference sequence). CDR3 protein: CASSPGQTNQPQHF. In DNA, the CDR3 is TGTGCCAGCAGCCCGGGACAGACGAATCAGCCCCAGCATTTT.

The rearrangement joins TRBV19 to TRBJ2-7; D is possibly TRBD2 (5 bases). The ends were cut back, 3 bases at V and 2 bases at J, with 11 bases in the middle. CDR3 length equals 14 residues. CDR1 and CDR2 (germline): LNHDA, SQIVND (reference sequence). Here the CDR3 DNA reads TGTGCCAGTAGTATCTCAACCGGGACCTACGAGCAGTACGTC. Its translation is CASSISTGTYEQYV.

The CDR3 nucleotides read TGTGCCAGTACCTCCAATGCGGGCTCTGGGGCCAACGTCCTGACTTTC. Protein sequence: CASTSNAGSGANVLTF. The V call is TRBV19, the J call TRBJ2-6; D is perhaps TRBD2 (5 bases). The CDR3 totals 16 residues. Between the trimmed V and J ends, which lost 7 bases and 0 bases, there was a span of 13 bases. The V gene's germline CDR1 is LNHDA and CDR2 SQIVND (reference sequence). Together with reference TRBV19 and TRBJ2-6, the CDR3 gives the full variable domain: DGGITQSPKYLFRKEGQNVTLSCEQNLNHDAMYWYRQDPGQGLRLIYYSQIVNDFQKGDIAEGYSVSREKKESFPLTVTSAQKNPTAFYLCASTSNAGSGANVLTFGAGSRLTVL.

The CDR3 protein is CASSSGGRGANQPQHF. CDR3 sequence (DNA): TGTGCCAGCAGTTCAGGGGGGCGGGGGGCTAATCAGCCCCAGCATTTT. The chain carries TRBV6-2 or TRBV6-3 and TRBJ1-5, with 7 positions matching TRBD1. CDR1 and CDR2 (germline): MNHEY, SVGEGT. With 4 bases clipped from V and 4 bases from J, the junction kept 10 bases outside the gene matches. The CDR3 runs 16 residues.